These T cell receptor beta chains were read from a single sample in a study of T cells expressing NK-cell markers. TCRdb re-called the 5' RACE reads and gives one entry per CDR3 protein, without DNA. This table lists over 120,000 distinct CDR3 sequences. Sequenced input: blood T cells: a sorted CD56 or NKG2C T cell subset, CD4+ or CD8+ T cells, or bulk PBMC T cells (not recorded which). All receptors come from a man aged 18 to 29 in good health. Each CDR3 is given with its conserved first and last residue.

v_call: TRBV5-5; j_call: TRBJ2-1; cdr3_aa: CASSLLVGSYNEQFF
v_call: TRBV5-5; j_call: TRBJ2-5; cdr3_aa: CASSSRQTQETQYF
v_call: TRBV28; j_call: TRBJ1-2; cdr3_aa: CASSLWTGFGGYTF
v_call: TRBV10-1; j_call: TRBJ2-2; cdr3_aa: CASSEASGHLYTGELFF
v_call: TRBV29-1; j_call: TRBJ1-2; cdr3_aa: CSGQAGGYGYTF
v_call: TRBV3-1; j_call: TRBJ2-1; cdr3_aa: CASSRTLGHPSGSVFF
v_call: TRBV14; j_call: TRBJ2-3; cdr3_aa: CASSQGGQTRTDTQYF
v_call: TRBV20-1; j_call: TRBJ1-1; cdr3_aa: CSAPDREGTEAFF
v_call: TRBV5-1; j_call: TRBJ2-1; cdr3_aa: CASSPGGPNEQFF
v_call: TRBV11-2; j_call: TRBJ2-2; cdr3_aa: CATRVSGRTGELFF
v_call: TRBV29-1; j_call: TRBJ2-1; cdr3_aa: CSVGEINEQFF
v_call: TRBV2; j_call: TRBJ2-1; cdr3_aa: CASSEGGVRINEQFF
v_call: TRBV20-1; j_call: TRBJ2-3; cdr3_aa: CSARTAGTSGSSDTQYF
v_call: TRBV7-9; j_call: TRBJ2-7; cdr3_aa: CASSLSTGGGEQYF
v_call: TRBV6-1; j_call: TRBJ2-1; cdr3_aa: CASRERGNYNEQFF
v_call: TRBV12-5; j_call: TRBJ1-2; cdr3_aa: CASGLGGQGHGYTF
v_call: TRBV14; j_call: TRBJ2-1; cdr3_aa: CASSQVIGGEQFF
v_call: TRBV5-1; j_call: TRBJ2-1; cdr3_aa: CASSLEGALSNEQFF
v_call: TRBV28; j_call: TRBJ1-5; cdr3_aa: CARVQGGNQPQHF
v_call: TRBV7-8; j_call: TRBJ1-2; cdr3_aa: CASSLEDRGRGIGYGYTF
v_call: TRBV27; j_call: TRBJ2-1; cdr3_aa: CASSPTAIPSYNEQFF
v_call: TRBV19; j_call: TRBJ2-1; cdr3_aa: CASCSQGPSLNEQFF
v_call: TRBV20-1; j_call: TRBJ2-2; cdr3_aa: CSARASTGKDAGELFF
v_call: TRBV3-1; j_call: TRBJ2-5; cdr3_aa: CASSSRDSNKETQYF
v_call: TRBV7-9; j_call: TRBJ2-4; cdr3_aa: CASSLAASTGTPQYF
v_call: TRBV15; j_call: TRBJ1-5; cdr3_aa: CATSRDRAQPQHF
v_call: TRBV25-1; j_call: TRBJ2-1; cdr3_aa: CASSILDNEQFF
v_call: TRBV5-4; j_call: TRBJ2-2; cdr3_aa: CASRRTGEGGELFF
v_call: TRBV27; j_call: TRBJ2-1; cdr3_aa: CASSTWTLRNEQFF
v_call: TRBV5-6; j_call: TRBJ1-1; cdr3_aa: CASSVTVNTEAFF
v_call: TRBV20-1; j_call: TRBJ1-4; cdr3_aa: CSARVPDRDEKLFF